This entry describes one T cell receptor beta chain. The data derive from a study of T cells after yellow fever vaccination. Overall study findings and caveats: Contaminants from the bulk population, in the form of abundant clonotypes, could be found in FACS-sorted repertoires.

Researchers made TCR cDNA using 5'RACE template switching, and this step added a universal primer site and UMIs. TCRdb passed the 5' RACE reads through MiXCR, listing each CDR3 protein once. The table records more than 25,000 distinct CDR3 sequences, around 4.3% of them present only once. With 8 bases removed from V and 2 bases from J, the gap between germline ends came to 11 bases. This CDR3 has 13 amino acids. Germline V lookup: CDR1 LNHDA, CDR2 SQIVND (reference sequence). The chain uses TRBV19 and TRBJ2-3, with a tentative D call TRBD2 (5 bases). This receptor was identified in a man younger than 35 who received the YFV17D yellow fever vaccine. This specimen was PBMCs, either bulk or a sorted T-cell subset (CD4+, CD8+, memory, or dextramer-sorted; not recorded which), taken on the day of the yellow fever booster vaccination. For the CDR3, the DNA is TGTGCCAGTGCAGCGAGGGTCACAGATACGCAGTATTTT. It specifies CASAARVTDTQYF.